These 28 T cell receptor beta chains share one sample of origin, sequenced in a study of OX40 agonist ivuxolimab in advanced cancers. TCRdb's copy holds only in-frame clones and misses some; the assay was immunoSEQ multiplex PCR. Counted here are about 45,000 clones, approximately 88% occurring once; the ten biggest clones make up about 15%. The sample consisted of CD4+ or CD8+ T cells sorted from blood, taken in a trial of the OX40 agonist ivuxolimab. Source of these receptors: an adult with an advanced solid tumor such as melanoma, head and neck, liver or kidney cancer.

The sample holds a few counts of this clone. The chain links TRBV28 to TRBJ2-7; D might be TRBD1 (5 bases). Trimming cost V 6 bases and J 6 bases, with 18 bases left between them. CDR1 is MDHEN, CDR2 SYDVKM, per germline. CDR3 length: 14 residues. The CDR3 spells CASSRRAGWLEQYF. The CDR3 DNA is TGTGCCAGCAGCCGAAGGGCAGGGTGGCTCGAGCAGTACTTC. The full variable domain, its missing parts supplied by reference TRBV28 and TRBJ2-7, is DVKVTQSSRYLVKRTGEKVFLECVQDMDHENMFWYRQDPGLGLRLIYFSYDVKMKEKGDIPEGYSVSREKKERFSLILESASTNQTSMYLCASSRRAGWLEQYFGPGTRLTVT.

The rearrangement joins TRBV21-1 to TRBJ2-7. TRBV21-1 is annotated as a pseudogene. The CDR3 spans 14 residues. CDR3 protein: CASSKVVAIGEQYF. DNA for the CDR3: TGTGCCAGCAGCAAAGTAGTCGCCATTGGGGAGCAGTACTTC.

There are a few counts of this clone. In nucleotides, the CDR3 is TGTGCCAGCAGCTCCCCGTGGGGGCGCCAAGAGACCCAGTACTTC. This sequence encodes CASSSPWGRQETQYF. The chain couples TRBV11-2 to TRBJ2-5; D perhaps matches TRBD1 (6 bases). Per the germline V gene, CDR1 is SGHAT and CDR2 is FQNNGV. This CDR3 spans 15 amino acids. V lost 4 bases, J lost 1 base, and 13 bases lay in between.

The chain combines TRBV19 with TRBJ2-7; D is undetermined. There are 13 residues in the CDR3. With 6 bases removed from V and 3 bases from J, the gap between germline ends came to 12 bases. Germline V gives CDR1 LNHDA, CDR2 SQIVND (reference sequence). The CDR3 DNA reads TGTGCCAGTAGCATTTCCTCACTCTACGAGCAGTACTTC. Translating gives CASSISSLYEQYF.

V gene TRBV2 combines with J gene TRBJ1-2; 10 positions match TRBD1. Germline V lookup: CDR1 SNHLY, CDR2 FYNNEI. The ends lost 3 bases at V and 6 bases at J; junction bases unmatched: 7. This CDR3 spans 15 amino acids. CDR3 loop: CASSEYGQGGDGYTF. CDR3 DNA sequence: TGTGCCAGCAGTGAGTACGGACAGGGGGGCGATGGCTACACCTTC.

V gene TRBV2 combines with J gene TRBJ1-1; D remains unclear. The germline CDR1 and CDR2 sequences are SNHLY and FYNNEI. CDR3 length: 17 residues. Trimming stripped 3 bases from V and 1 base from J, with 18 bases between. The CDR3, as DNA: TGTGCCAGCAGTGACCCATCCGGAGGGCAAAAGAACACTGAAGCTTTCTTT. Its protein is CASSDPSGGQKNTEAFF.

This clone appeared a single time. The chain joins TRBV7-6 to TRBJ2-3; tentatively, D is TRBD2 (6 bases). CDR3 size: 16 residues. V lost 4 bases to trimming and J lost 0 bases, with 14 bases between them. Germline V gene data show CDR1 as SGHVS and CDR2 as FNYEAQ. The CDR3 coding sequence is TGTGCCAGCAGCTCGGGACTCGACTCTAGCACAGATACGCAGTATTTT. Amino acid sequence: CASSSGLDSSTDTQYF.

The chain links TRBV4-1 to TRBJ2-1, with TRBD2 matching 8 bases. CDR1 and CDR2 from the germline V gene are MGHRA and YSYEKL. CDR3 length: 15 amino acids. With 1 base clipped from V and 2 bases from J, the junction kept 1 base outside the gene matches. The DNA of the CDR3 is TGCGCCAGCAGCCAAGGGACTAGCCCCTACAATGAGCAGTTCTTC. It translates to CASSQGTSPYNEQFF.

J is TRBJ2-3 and V is TRBV6-1, with D perhaps TRBD2 (5 bases). Trimming shortened V by 7 bases and J by 2 bases, and 10 bases separated the two germline ends. The CDR3 length is 13 residues. CDR1 MNHNS and CDR2 SASEGT come from the germline V gene. CDR3 sequence (DNA): TGTGCCAGCACAAGCGGAACCACAGATACGCAGTATTTT. Translated: CASTSGTTDTQYF.

The genes are TRBV5-1 and TRBJ2-7; tentatively, D is TRBD1 (6 bases). CDR3 length: 17 residues. The germline V gene encodes CDR1 SGHRS and CDR2 YFSETQ. V lost 0 bases and J 0 bases, leaving 16 bases between the germline ends. This CDR3 reads CASSLGQGNYISYEQYF. DNA for the CDR3: TGCGCCAGCAGCTTGGGCCAGGGGAATTATATCTCCTACGAGCAGTACTTC.

This chain connects TRBV4-1 to TRBJ2-7; possible D gene TRBD1, 6 bases. Trimming cost V 0 bases and J 2 bases, with 11 bases left between them. From germline, CDR1 is MGHRA and CDR2 YSYEKL. This CDR3 is 15 amino acids long. CDR3 bases: TGCGCCAGCAGCCAAGAACCAGGGGTTACCTACGAGCAGTACTTC. This gives the protein CASSQEPGVTYEQYF.

The V call is TRBV15, the J call TRBJ2-5; no reliable D call. Looked up from germline, CDR1 is LNHNV and CDR2 is YYDKDF (reference sequence). The V and J ends lost 0 bases and 4 bases respectively, with 12 bases between them. This CDR3 comprises 15 residues. The CDR3 is CATSREGSLGETQYF. The CDR3 DNA reads as TGTGCCACCAGCAGAGAGGGCTCCCTGGGAGAGACCCAGTACTTC. The variable domain in full, completed from reference TRBV15 and TRBJ2-5, reads DAMVIQNPRYQVTQFGKPVTLSCSQTLNHNVMYWYQQKSSQAPKLLFHYYDKDFNNEADTPDNFQSRRPNTSFCFLDIRSPGLGDTAMYLCATSREGSLGETQYFGPGTRLLVL.

This sequence joins TRBV7-6 and TRBJ1-1; D gene uncertain. The CDR3 loop spans 14 amino acids. Trimming removed 5 bases from V and 5 bases from J, with 15 bases in between. The V gene's germline CDR1 is SGHVS and CDR2 FNYEAQ. The CDR3 region has the DNA TGTGCCAGCAGCCCATGGCAGGATATAACTGAAGCTTTCTTT. This sequence encodes CASSPWQDITEAFF.

This clone was observed many times. Other DNA sequences in the same sample also yield this CDR3. The chain employs TRBV4-1 and TRBJ1-4; 7 nucleotides line up with TRBD1. Germline V lookup: CDR1 MGHRA, CDR2 YSYEKL. The CDR3 spans 15 residues. V was clipped by 0 bases and J by 8 bases; unmatched bases: 6. DNA of the CDR3: TGCGCCAGCAGCCAAGAGGAGGGGGCGGGGGAAAAACTGTTTTTT. It yields the protein CASSQEEGAGEKLFF.

The gene calls are TRBV15 and TRBJ2-2; D tentatively reads TRBD1 or TRBD2 (5 bases each). The V gene's germline CDR1 is LNHNV and CDR2 YYDKDF (reference sequence). This CDR3 is 15 amino acids long. V was pared by 6 bases and J by 4 bases, with 15 bases between. CDR3 residues: CATRSGPGGTGELFF. In DNA form, the CDR3 reads TGTGCCACCAGGAGTGGGCCTGGGGGCACCGGGGAGCTGTTTTTT.

This clone was counted once. This chain connects TRBV28 to TRBJ1-5; D call uncertain. Trimming pared 2 bases from V and 4 bases from J, leaving 12 bases between. The germline V gene has CDR1 MDHEN and CDR2 SYDVKM. The CDR3 contains 15 residues. CDR3 sequence reads: CASSLTISGNQPQHF. CDR3 nucleotides: TGTGCCAGCAGTTTAACGATCTCGGGGAATCAGCCCCAGCATTTT.

V gene TRBV28 combines with J gene TRBJ2-5; D may match TRBD1 or TRBD2 (5 bases each). The CDR3 has 15 amino acids. The V end was cut by 10 bases, the J end by 1 base, with 19 bases between. Germline CDR1 and CDR2: MDHEN and SYDVKM. The CDR3 DNA is TGTGCCACCATGCCCGTACGGGGCGTCCAAGAGACCCAGTACTTC. Translating it yields CATMPVRGVQETQYF.

V is TRBV28 and J is TRBJ2-3, with TRBD2 matching over 8 bases. Looked up from germline, CDR1 is MDHEN and CDR2 is SYDVKM. The CDR3 is made up of 14 amino acids. V gave up 5 bases and J gave up 14 bases; unmatched junction bases: 15. CDR3 sequence reads: CASSAHGERECPYF. The CDR3 DNA is TGTGCCAGCAGTGCCCATGGGGAGCGGGAGTGTCCGTATTTT.

Turning to this clone: Other DNA sequences from this sample encode an identical CDR3 as well. V and J are TRBV6-5 and TRBJ2-3; TRBD2 aligns across 10 bases. The CDR3 contains 16 residues. Germline V gene lookup returns CDR1 MNHEY and CDR2 SVGAGI. The V gene end was trimmed by 0 bases and the J gene end by 6 bases; junction bases not matched to a gene: 6. As DNA, the CDR3 is TGTGCCAGCAGTTACTCTAGCGGGGGGATCACGGATACGCAGTATTTT. Its protein product is CASSYSSGGITDTQYF.

The chain employs TRBV4-2 and TRBJ1-2; 9 bases are a match to TRBD1. The V gene end was trimmed by 1 base and the J gene end by 5 bases; junction bases not matched to a gene: 5. The CDR3 is 15 residues long. Germline CDR1 LGHNA, CDR2 YNFKEQ. For the CDR3, the DNA is TGTGCCAGCAGCCAAGGGACAGGGGAAGGGTATGGCTACACCTTC. Its translation: CASSQGTGEGYGYTF.

The rearrangement links TRBV5-1 to TRBJ2-5, with D unclear. The CDR3 runs 15 residues. Per germline, CDR1 SGHRS and CDR2 YFSETQ. Trimming took off 0 bases at V and 4 bases at J, with 13 bases between the two ends. CDR3 DNA sequence: TGCGCCAGCAGCTTGGAGGGCGGACCCCGAGAGACCCAGTACTTC. It specifies CASSLEGGPRETQYF.

A few counts support this clone. The genes are TRBV2 and TRBJ2-7, with D tentatively TRBD2 (6 bases). The germline V and J ends were trimmed by 4 bases and 4 bases, with 17 bases remaining between them. The CDR3 contains 15 residues. Germline V gene lookup returns CDR1 SNHLY and CDR2 FYNNEI. The CDR3 here is CASSGSGGRRYEQYF. The CDR3 DNA reads as TGTGCCAGCAGTGGGTCCGGAGGGCGCAGGTACGAGCAGTACTTC.

This chain uses TRBV11-2 with TRBJ1-1; tentative D call: TRBD1 (5 bases). The CDR3 is 14 amino acids. In germline, CDR1 is SGHAT, CDR2 FQNNGV. V lost 3 bases, J lost 4 bases, and 12 bases lay in between. The CDR3 DNA reads TGTGCCAGCAGCTTTAGCAGGGTTAGCACTGAAGCTTTCTTT. Translation gives CASSFSRVSTEAFF.

This clone is deemed medium-sized. V is TRBV27 and J is TRBJ2-7, with 9 positions matching TRBD2. The germline V gene has CDR1 MNHEY and CDR2 SMNVEV (reference sequence). J was trimmed by 2 bases and V by 2 bases; bases with no gene match: 10. The CDR3 is made up of 17 amino acids. CDR3 sequence: CASSLKIGGGRAYEQYF. As DNA, the CDR3 is TGTGCCAGCAGTTTAAAGATTGGTGGCGGGAGGGCCTACGAGCAGTACTTC.

This clone was recorded once. J is TRBJ1-2 and V is TRBV19; 7 nucleotides align to TRBD1. The ends lost 4 bases at V and 4 bases at J; junction bases unmatched: 6. Per the germline V gene, CDR1 is LNHDA and CDR2 is SQIVND (reference sequence). CDR3 length equals 14 residues. The CDR3 DNA reads TGTGCCAGTAGTACCCGGACAGGCGTCTATGGCTACACCTTC. Its protein is CASSTRTGVYGYTF. Looking up the rest from reference TRBV19 and TRBJ1-2 gives the full variable domain: DGGITQSPKYLFRKEGQNVTLSCEQNLNHDAMYWYRQDPGQGLRLIYYSQIVNDFQKGDIAEGYSVSREKKESFPLTVTSAQKNPTAFYLCASSTRTGVYGYTFGSGTRLTVV.

The chain has TRBV6-6 and TRBJ2-7, with 11 bases that match TRBD1. The CDR3 contains 16 residues. Per germline, CDR1 MNHNY and CDR2 SVGAGI (reference sequence). After removal of 5 bases from V and 3 bases from J, the junction contained 9 bases not matched to a gene. CDR3 bases: TGTGCCAGCAGTCGACTTTTGGACAGGGGGCTCTACGAGCAGTACTTC. Amino acids: CASSRLLDRGLYEQYF.

CDR3 sequence reads: CASSPVLRDRTYEQYF. For the CDR3, the DNA is TGTGCCAGCAGCCCTGTGCTGCGGGACAGAACTTACGAGCAGTACTTC. This chain connects TRBV7-2 to TRBJ2-7; possible D gene TRBD1, 7 bases. The V gene lost 5 bases and the J gene lost 4 bases, with 21 bases spanning the gap. CDR3 length: 16 amino acids. Germline V lookup: CDR1 SGHTA, CDR2 FQGNSA.

The chain couples TRBV29-1 to TRBJ2-7; 8 bases align to TRBD1. Germline V gene sequence: CDR1 SQVTM, CDR2 ANQGSEA. This CDR3 is built from 14 residues. With 2 bases clipped from V and 5 bases from J, the junction kept 8 bases outside the gene matches. The CDR3 DNA reads as TGCAGCGTTGAATCACCGGACAGGGTGAACGAGCAGTACTTC. Its translation is CSVESPDRVNEQYF.